Each of the 26 T cell receptor beta chains below was sequenced from the same sample in a study of shared clonotypes between healthy human individuals. Method: immunoSEQ multiplex PCR; TCRdb's copy keeps in-frame clones and lacks some. The data contain around 1.9 million clones, roughly 91% of them singletons. As defined, naive CD8 cells were CD45RO-negative and positively selected for CCR7, with terminally differentiated effector memory CD45RA+ cells excluded. Sequencing input: naive CD8+ T cells from PBMCs. These TCRs come from a man aged 18 to 30 in good health. Some clones in this sample may be carry-over from other donors' samples.

The chain employs TRBV4-1 and TRBJ2-7; 10 bases fit TRBD2. Germline V lookup: CDR1 MGHRA, CDR2 YSYEKL. The CDR3 has 15 amino acids. V lost 2 bases, J lost 6 bases, and 7 bases stayed unmatched. The CDR3 region is CASSQLAGAMVEQYF. The CDR3 nucleotides read TGCGCCAGCAGCCAACTAGCGGGAGCGATGGTCGAGCAGTACTTC.

The chain has TRBV9 and TRBJ2-2, with 11 bases fitting TRBD1. The germline CDR1 and CDR2 sequences are SGDLS and YYNGEE. V shed 0 bases, J shed 5 bases, and the junction held 9 bases outside the gene matches. CDR3 length: 18 residues. The CDR3 DNA reads as TGTGCCAGCAGCGTAGCTGTGGACAGGGGGCTGGGGACCGGGGAGCTGTTTTTT. Translating it yields CASSVAVDRGLGTGELFF.

This clone came up once. Other DNA sequences in the sample encode the same CDR3. The chain links TRBV7-9 to TRBJ2-1, with D possibly matching TRBD2 (7 bases). CDR3 size: 15 residues. CDR1 and CDR2 (germline): SEHNR, FQNEAQ (reference sequence). Trimming cost V 4 bases and J 4 bases, with 14 bases left between them. Here the CDR3 reads CASSSQGGGYNEQFF. The CDR3 nucleotides read TGTGCCAGCAGCTCCCAGGGAGGGGGGTACAATGAGCAGTTCTTC.

This clone was seen once. The same CDR3 arises from other DNA sequences in this sample as well. V gene TRBV4-1 combines with J gene TRBJ2-7; 11 bases are shared with TRBD2. V gave up 4 bases and J gave up 0 bases; unmatched junction bases: 2. Germline-derived CDR1 and CDR2 are MGHRA and YSYEKL. This CDR3 contains 15 residues. The CDR3 bases are TGCGCCAGCAGCCCCGGGACTAGCGGCTCCTACGAGCAGTACTTC. The encoded protein is CASSPGTSGSYEQYF.

Of note for this clone: Distinct nucleotide sequences in the sample also encode this CDR3. J is TRBJ2-7 and V is TRBV6-1; no firm D call. CDR1 and CDR2 (germline): MNHNS, SASEGT. The CDR3 extends over 14 amino acids. The ends were cut back, 4 bases at V and 0 bases at J, with 10 bases in the middle. CDR3: CASSGRGSSYEQYF. CDR3 in DNA: TGTGCCAGCAGTGGCCGAGGCAGCTCCTACGAGCAGTACTTC.

J is TRBJ2-5 and V is TRBV28; D perhaps matches TRBD1 (6 bases). The germline V and J ends were trimmed by 10 bases and 2 bases, with 23 bases remaining between them. The CDR3 length is 16 residues. CDR1 MDHEN and CDR2 SYDVKM come from the germline V gene. CDR3 in amino acids: CATTPRLETGQETQYF. In DNA form, the CDR3 reads TGTGCCACCACCCCCCGCTTAGAGACAGGACAAGAGACCCAGTACTTC.

This chain links TRBV15 with TRBJ1-5; 7 bases map to TRBD1. From germline, CDR1 is LNHNV and CDR2 YYDKDF (reference sequence). The CDR3 is 15 residues long. V shed 0 bases, J shed 4 bases, and the junction held 3 bases outside the gene matches. The DNA of the CDR3 is TGTGCCACCAGCAGAGAGACAGGGTGGAATCAGCCCCAGCATTTT. Encoded protein: CATSRETGWNQPQHF.

This chain uses TRBV9 with TRBJ1-1; no clear D gene. The germline V gene has CDR1 SGDLS and CDR2 YYNGEE. Between the trimmed V and J ends, which lost 4 bases and 1 base, there was a span of 8 bases. This CDR3 is 13 amino acids long. The CDR3 here is CASSSNTNTEAFF. Written as DNA, the CDR3 is TGTGCCAGCAGCTCAAATACGAACACTGAAGCTTTCTTT. Together with reference TRBV9 and TRBJ1-1, the CDR3 gives the full variable domain: DSGVTQTPKHLITATGQRVTLRCSPRSGDLSVYWYQQSLDQGLQFLIQYYNGEERAKGNILERFSAQQFPDLHSELNLSSLELGDSALYFCASSSNTNTEAFFGQGTRLTVV.

The chain uses TRBV15 and TRBJ1-1, with TRBD1 as a possible D gene (6 bases). Trimming removed 9 bases at V and 2 bases at J, with 13 bases between. This CDR3 comprises 13 residues. CDR1 is LNHNV, CDR2 YYDKDF, per germline (reference sequence). CDR3 coding DNA: TGTGCCACGGGGGCCCGGGAAAACACTGAAGCTTTCTTT. This translates into CATGARENTEAFF.

The chain recombines TRBV12-5 with TRBJ1-1, with TRBD1 matching over 9 bases. CDR3 length: 13 residues. The germline gives CDR1 LGHNT, CDR2 FRNRAP. Losses at the gene ends were 5 bases for V and 3 bases for J; bases not matched to a gene: 1. CDR3 bases: TGTGCTAGTGGTGGGGACAGGGACACTGAAGCTTTCTTT. Protein: CASGGDRDTEAFF.

The CDR3 sequence: CASSFAGNLNQETQYF. The CDR3 region has the DNA TGTGCCAGCAGTTTTGCGGGGAACCTAAACCAAGAGACCCAGTACTTC. The rearrangement links TRBV28 to TRBJ2-5, with a tentative D call TRBD2 (6 bases). Germline assignment: CDR1 MDHEN and CDR2 SYDVKM. The CDR3 is made up of 16 amino acids. V gave up 3 bases and J gave up 0 bases, with 14 bases separating them.

The rearrangement links TRBV7-6 to TRBJ2-7; weak D call: TRBD2 (5 bases). Germline values: CDR1 SGHVS, CDR2 FNYEAQ. The CDR3 has 17 amino acids. The V end lost 1 base, the J end lost 3 bases, and 19 bases lay between the germline ends. This chain's CDR3 is CASSLGPRGPVLYEQYF. CDR3 nucleotide sequence: TGTGCCAGCAGCTTAGGGCCGCGAGGGCCGGTACTCTACGAGCAGTACTTC.

DNA for the CDR3: TGTGCCACCGAAGGGACTAGCGGGAGTAAGACCCAGTACTTC. Translation gives CATEGTSGSKTQYF. The V call is TRBV15, the J call TRBJ2-5; 14 positions agree with TRBD2. This CDR3 is built from 14 residues. Germline lookup yields CDR1 LNHNV and CDR2 YYDKDF (reference sequence). V shed 8 bases, J shed 6 bases, and the junction held 5 bases outside the gene matches.

The gene calls are TRBV21-1 and TRBJ2-1; TRBD1, the D gene given by the table, was not confirmed from the DNA. TRBV21-1 is listed as a pseudogene. The CDR3 sequence is 13 residues long. CDR3 sequence reads: CASSTRQGNAGFF. CDR3 nucleotide sequence: TGTGCCAGCAGCACACGCCAGGGGAATGCAGGGTTCTTC.

The chain couples TRBV19 to TRBJ2-3; no definite D call. V lost 5 bases, J lost 2 bases, and 14 bases lay in between. The CDR3 extends over 15 amino acids. In germline, CDR1 is LNHDA, CDR2 SQIVND (reference sequence). DNA of the CDR3: TGTGCCAGTAGTTTATACACGGATCTCACAGATACGCAGTATTTT. Translating gives CASSLYTDLTDTQYF.

The rearrangement joins TRBV7-9 to TRBJ2-2; 14 bases match TRBD2. V trimming: 5 bases; J trimming: 2 bases; junction bases outside the gene matches: 4. Germline-derived CDR1 and CDR2 are SEHNR and FQNEAQ (reference sequence). CDR3 length equals 17 residues. The CDR3: CASSPGLAGANTGELFF. CDR3 bases: TGTGCCAGCAGCCCGGGACTAGCGGGAGCCAACACCGGGGAGCTGTTTTTT.

In this sample, this clone turned up once. V is TRBV10-3 and J is TRBJ1-5, with TRBD1 as a possible D gene (5 bases). The CDR3 length is 16 residues. In germline, CDR1 is ENHRY, CDR2 SYGVKD. Between the trimmed V and J ends, which lost 2 bases and 0 bases, there was a span of 11 bases. Written as DNA, the CDR3 is TGTGCCATCAGTGAGATGGGGGGGTATAGCAATCAGCCCCAGCATTTT. Translation: CAISEMGGYSNQPQHF.

The CDR3: CASSVEAGAPGRLFF. CDR3 coding DNA: TGTGCCAGCAGCGTAGAGGCAGGGGCTCCTGGGCGACTGTTTTTT. V usage is TRBV9 and J usage is TRBJ1-4, with a tentative D call TRBD1 (6 bases). CDR1 is SGDLS and CDR2 is YYNGEE in the germline V gene. The CDR3 spans 15 residues. V dropped 0 bases and J dropped 13 bases, with 19 bases sitting between them.

In DNA form, the CDR3 reads TGTGCCAGCAGTGAGTCCCATGGCGGTCCCTACGAGCAGTACTTC. This encodes CASSESHGGPYEQYF. The chain combines TRBV2 with TRBJ2-7; D is undetermined. This CDR3 comprises 15 residues. CDR1 is SNHLY and CDR2 is FYNNEI in the germline V gene. V was clipped by 3 bases and J by 2 bases, with 14 bases between them. The whole variable domain, remainder taken from reference TRBV2 and TRBJ2-7, is EPEVTQTPSHQVTQMGQEVILRCVPISNHLYFYWYRQILGQKVEFLVSFYNNEISEKSEIFDDQFSVERPDGSNFTLKIRSTKLEDSAMYFCASSESHGGPYEQYFGPGTRLTVT.

The gene calls are TRBV5-1 and TRBJ2-7; D is unresolved. The CDR3 totals 15 residues. Trimming removed 2 bases from V and 1 base from J, with 13 bases in between. Per the germline V gene, CDR1 is SGHRS and CDR2 is YFSETQ. CDR3 protein: CASSLSQASSYEQYF. In nucleotides, the CDR3 is TGCGCCAGCAGCTTAAGCCAGGCGTCATCCTACGAGCAGTACTTC.

This rearrangement joins TRBV4-1 to TRBJ2-2; D perhaps matches TRBD1 (6 bases). CDR1 is MGHRA, CDR2 YSYEKL, per germline. Trimming shortened V by 0 bases and J by 7 bases, and 21 bases separated the two germline ends. This CDR3 has 18 amino acids. The DNA for the CDR3 is TGCGCCAGCAGCCAAGAGGGGGCTGGGACGGCGATCGGCGGGGAGCTGTTTTTT. It encodes CASSQEGAGTAIGGELFF.

This chain connects TRBV7-9 to TRBJ2-5; possibly TRBD1 or TRBD2 for D (5 bases each). CDR1 and CDR2 (germline): SEHNR, FQNEAQ (reference sequence). The CDR3 is made up of 15 amino acids. V lost 0 bases to trimming and J lost 1 base, with 9 bases between them. For the CDR3, the DNA is TGTGCCAGCAGCTTAGCGCAGGGACCCCAAGAGACCCAGTACTTC. Translated: CASSLAQGPQETQYF.

The J gene is TRBJ2-2, the V gene TRBV19, with 9 bases lining up with TRBD1. CDR1 and CDR2 from the germline V gene are LNHDA and SQIVND (reference sequence). This CDR3 is built from 17 residues. Losses at the gene ends were 9 bases for V and 1 base for J; bases not matched to a gene: 12. The chain's CDR3 is CASRDRVAFGNTGELFF. The CDR3 nucleotides are TGTGCCAGCCGGGACAGGGTGGCGTTTGGGAACACCGGGGAGCTGTTTTTT.

The V gene is TRBV11-2, the J gene TRBJ2-2, with 12 bases identical to TRBD1. The ends lost 3 bases at V and 3 bases at J; junction bases unmatched: 2. The CDR3 covers 16 residues. The germline V gene has CDR1 SGHAT and CDR2 FQNNGV. The CDR3 region is CASSLGQGADTGELFF. As DNA, the CDR3 is TGTGCCAGCAGCTTGGGACAGGGGGCAGACACCGGGGAGCTGTTTTTT.

The genes are TRBV7-9 and TRBJ1-2; D may be TRBD1 (5 bases). Germline loops: CDR1 SEHNR, CDR2 FQNEAQ (reference sequence). The CDR3 loop spans 14 amino acids. Between the trimmed V and J ends, which lost 5 bases and 5 bases, there was a span of 15 bases. The CDR3 DNA is TGTGCCAGCAGCCACGGGACCGAGTTTTATGGCTACACCTTC. Residues: CASSHGTEFYGYTF. Supplemented by reference TRBV7-9 and TRBJ1-2, the full variable domain reads DTGVSQNPRHKITKRGQNVTFRCDPISEHNRLYWYRQTLGQGPEFLTYFQNEAQLEKSRLLSDRFSAERPKGSFSTLEIQRTEQGDSAMYLCASSHGTEFYGYTFGSGTRLTVV.

This chain uses TRBV27 with TRBJ1-3; D ambiguous. Germline CDR1 and CDR2: MNHEY and SMNVEV (reference sequence). V was trimmed by 6 bases and J by 3 bases, leaving 12 bases between them. The CDR3 covers 14 residues. The CDR3 is CASSPFPVGNTIYF. CDR3 DNA: TGTGCCAGCAGCCCCTTTCCGGTTGGAAACACCATATATTTT.